This passage covers 20 T cell receptor beta chains from one sample sequenced in a study of T cell changes during pregnancy in multiple sclerosis. The table came from immunoSEQ multiplex PCR; TCRdb's copy has only in-frame clones and leaves some out. Here the sample spans 45,000 to 55,000 clones, approximately 85% being singletons. This material consisted of CD4+ T cells from peripheral blood mononuclear cells, taken in the second trimester of pregnancy. The receptors were sampled from a female donor with multiple sclerosis, enrolled in a pregnancy study.

The rearrangement joins TRBV5-4 to TRBJ2-5; 10 positions agree with TRBD2. The CDR3 totals 15 residues. Per the germline V gene, CDR1 is SGHNT and CDR2 is YYREEE (reference sequence). The V gene end was trimmed by 0 bases and the J gene end by 5 bases; junction bases not matched to a gene: 4. CDR3 sequence: CASSLGGSGRETQYF. DNA for the CDR3: TGTGCCAGCAGCTTGGGTGGTAGCGGGAGGGAGACCCAGTACTTC.

This chain joins TRBV27 and TRBJ2-7; tentative D call: TRBD1 (5 bases). The CDR3 is 16 residues long. The V gene's germline CDR1 is MNHEY and CDR2 SMNVEV (reference sequence). V was trimmed by 3 bases and J by 1 base, leaving 16 bases between them. CDR3 coding DNA: TGTGCCAGCAGTTTCTTACCAGGGTATGCGTCCTACGAGCAGTACTTC. Amino acids: CASSFLPGYASYEQYF.

J is TRBJ2-6 and V is TRBV27; no clear D. Germline loops: CDR1 MNHEY, CDR2 SMNVEV (reference sequence). V shed 6 bases and J shed 0 bases, with 9 bases lying between them. The CDR3 contains 15 residues. DNA of the CDR3: TGTGCCAGCAGCCTACAGTACTCTGGGGCCAACGTCCTGACTTTC. Protein: CASSLQYSGANVLTF.

The V gene is TRBV7-2, the J gene TRBJ2-6; D not certain. The CDR3 contains 15 residues. Germline CDR1 SGHTA, CDR2 FQGNSA. V was trimmed by 7 bases and J by 4 bases, leaving 14 bases between them. The CDR3 spells CASTKGEGGANVLTF. The CDR3 DNA sequence: TGTGCCAGCACCAAAGGAGAAGGCGGGGCCAACGTCCTGACTTTC.

V gene TRBV28 combines with J gene TRBJ1-4; 7 bases are shared with TRBD1. The CDR3 is 14 residues long. Germline V lookup: CDR1 MDHEN, CDR2 SYDVKM. The trim removed 6 bases at V and 7 bases at J, leaving 8 bases unmatched. The CDR3 spells CASRPRQGIEKLFF. CDR3 bases: TGTGCCAGCAGACCAAGACAGGGTATTGAAAAACTGTTTTTT.

The rearrangement links TRBV7-9 to TRBJ2-7, with TRBD2 matching 11 bases. The V segment lost 5 bases and the J segment 0 bases; nucleotides outside the gene matches: 3. The CDR3 spans 15 residues. Germline CDR1 SEHNR, CDR2 FQNEAQ (reference sequence). The CDR3 spells CASSRLAGGSYEQYF. CDR3 nucleotide sequence: TGTGCCAGCAGCCGGCTAGCGGGAGGCTCCTACGAGCAGTACTTC.

The CDR3 sequence: CASSPDGTANYGYTF. CDR3 DNA: TGTGCCAGCAGCCCGGATGGGACAGCGAACTATGGCTACACCTTC. V and J are TRBV5-4 and TRBJ1-2, with 7 bases matching TRBD1. This CDR3 has 15 residues. The junction had 8 bases not matched to a gene; V was cut back by 4 bases and J by 2 bases. Germline V gene sequence: CDR1 SGHNT, CDR2 YYREEE (reference sequence).

In this sample, this clone turned up once. The chain recombines TRBV5-6 with TRBJ1-6; 11 bases are a match to TRBD1. Germline loops: CDR1 SGHDT, CDR2 YYEEEE. V trimming: 4 bases; J trimming: 10 bases; junction bases outside the gene matches: 10. The CDR3 is 16 amino acids. This chain's CDR3 is CASSRGQGAPGSPLHF. In DNA, the CDR3 is TGTGCCAGCAGCCGCGGACAGGGGGCGCCCGGGTCACCCCTCCACTTT.

The rearrangement uses TRBV7-9 and TRBJ2-7, with 12 bases aligning to TRBD2. Germline V gene sequence: CDR1 SEHNR, CDR2 FQNEAQ (reference sequence). Trimming took 5 bases from V and 9 from J; bases not matched to a gene: 5. The CDR3 runs to 13 residues. The CDR3 DNA reads TGTGCCAGCAGCCCGACTAGCGGGAGACGGCAGTACTTC. Protein sequence: CASSPTSGRRQYF.

The CDR3 sequence: CASSPGLDHTDTQYF. Written as DNA, the CDR3 is TGTGCCAGCAGCCCTGGACTGGACCACACAGATACGCAGTATTTT. The V gene is TRBV7-9, the J gene TRBJ2-3, with D possibly being TRBD2 (5 bases). Germline loops: CDR1 SEHNR, CDR2 FQNEAQ (reference sequence). With 5 bases removed from V and 2 bases from J, the gap between germline ends came to 14 bases. The CDR3 is 15 residues long.

CDR3 region: CASSLARETQYF. The CDR3 bases are TGTGCCAGCAGCTTAGCGAGGGAGACCCAGTACTTC. The V gene is TRBV7-2, the J gene TRBJ2-5, with D uncertain. Germline V CDR1 and CDR2: SGHTA, FQGNSA. The CDR3 has 12 amino acids. Trimming removed 0 bases at V and 5 bases at J, with 4 bases between.

The rearrangement links TRBV7-2 to TRBJ2-2; TRBD2 matches at 11 bases. The CDR3 runs to 17 residues. With V trimmed by 5 bases and J by 1 base, 6 bases remained unmatched. Germline V CDR1 and CDR2: SGHTA, FQGNSA. CDR3 coding DNA: TGTGCCAGCAGCATACACGGACTAGCGGGGAACACCGGGGAGCTGTTTTTT. It is translated as CASSIHGLAGNTGELFF.

CDR3 region: CASSSLSGTDNEKLFF. CDR3 nucleotide sequence: TGCGCCAGCAGCTCACTCTCCGGGACAGATAATGAAAAACTGTTTTTT. The chain couples TRBV5-1 to TRBJ1-4, with 7 bases lining up with TRBD1. Germline-derived CDR1 and CDR2 are SGHRS and YFSETQ. This CDR3 contains 16 residues. With 3 bases clipped from V and 4 bases from J, the junction kept 9 bases outside the gene matches.

This clone showed up just once. This sequence joins TRBV5-1 and TRBJ2-7, with a possible D match to TRBD1 (6 bases). Germline CDR1 and CDR2: SGHRS and YFSETQ. With 3 bases removed from V and 6 bases from J, the gap between germline ends came to 22 bases. This CDR3 comprises 16 residues. The DNA for the CDR3 is TGCGCCAGCAGCTCCGCCGGGACATACGCTAATGTCGAGCAGTACTTC. Its translation: CASSSAGTYANVEQYF.

This chain joins TRBV7-2 and TRBJ2-5; the D is unclear. The length of the CDR3 is 14 residues. Trimming removed 5 bases from V and 7 bases from J, with 17 bases in between. Germline assignment: CDR1 SGHTA and CDR2 FQGNSA. The CDR3 here is CASSPGPVPRTQYF. Here the CDR3 DNA reads TGTGCCAGCAGCCCAGGTCCGGTCCCGAGGACCCAGTACTTC.

The chain uses TRBV28 and TRBJ1-1, with unresolved D. The length of the CDR3 is 12 residues. Germline V gene lookup returns CDR1 MDHEN and CDR2 SYDVKM. The ends were cut back, 1 base at V and 4 bases at J, with 4 bases in the middle. The CDR3 region is CASSLSTTEAFF. In DNA form, the CDR3 reads TGTGCCAGCAGTTTATCTACCACTGAAGCTTTCTTT. Together with reference TRBV28 and TRBJ1-1, the CDR3 gives the full variable domain: DVKVTQSSRYLVKRTGEKVFLECVQDMDHENMFWYRQDPGLGLRLIYFSYDVKMKEKGDIPEGYSVSREKKERFSLILESASTNQTSMYLCASSLSTTEAFFGQGTRLTVV.

This clone has only a few counts. V usage is TRBV10-3 and J usage is TRBJ1-1, with TRBD1 matching over 7 bases. The ends lost 0 bases at V and 4 bases at J; junction bases unmatched: 2. Germline loops: CDR1 ENHRY, CDR2 SYGVKD. The CDR3 consists of 14 residues. Here the CDR3 reads CAISESGDSTEAFF. For the CDR3, the DNA is TGTGCCATCAGTGAGTCGGGGGACAGCACTGAAGCTTTCTTT.

V is TRBV19 and J is TRBJ2-2, with D maybe TRBD2 (5 bases). The germline V and J ends were trimmed by 2 bases and 1 base, with 17 bases remaining between them. The CDR3 runs 18 residues. Germline CDR1 reads LNHDA; CDR2 reads SQIVND (reference sequence). The CDR3 spells CASSIMAGLAVNTGELFF. The CDR3 DNA follows: TGTGCCAGTAGTATAATGGCCGGGCTAGCAGTGAACACCGGGGAGCTGTTTTTT.

A word on this clone: The junction differs from germline at one of its ends, possibly a read error. The gene calls are TRBV19 and TRBJ1-1; D unclear. This CDR3 contains 11 residues. The V gene's germline CDR1 is LNHDA and CDR2 SQIVND (reference sequence). The CDR3 protein is CATSRNTEAFF. Here the CDR3 DNA reads TGTGCCACTAGTCGGAACACTGAAGCTTTCTTT.

V gene TRBV5-4 combines with J gene TRBJ2-3; 13 nucleotides align to TRBD2. The V gene's germline CDR1 is SGHNT and CDR2 YYREEE (reference sequence). Trimming took 3 bases from V and 4 from J; bases not matched to a gene: 5. The CDR3 covers 16 residues. The CDR3 reads CASSSRTSGRPDTQYF. CDR3 sequence (DNA): TGTGCCAGCAGCTCTCGGACTAGCGGGAGACCAGATACGCAGTATTTT.